These 15 T cell receptor beta chains originate from one sample sequenced in a study of CD8 T cells in ankylosing spondylitis. A single record per CDR3 protein comes from TCRdb applying MiXCR to the 5' RACE reads. The sample records some 220,000 distinct CDR3 sequences, over 9.5% being singletons. Material: blood, either unsorted or a sorted T cell fraction (not recorded which). All receptors derive from a male donor with ankylosing spondylitis or in good health (not recorded which).

This clonotype was picked up many times. This chain links TRBV25-1 with TRBJ2-2; 8 bases agree with TRBD2. Germline CDR1 and CDR2: MGHDK and SYGVNS. Trimming took 3 bases from V and 6 from J; bases not matched to a gene: 3. CDR3 length: 14 amino acids. CDR3 bases: TGTGCCAGCAGTGAGGGCGGGGGGCCCGGGGAGCTGTTTTTT. It translates to CASSEGGGPGELFF. Combining the CDR3 with reference TRBV25-1 and TRBJ2-2 gives the whole variable domain EADIYQTPRYLVIGTGKKITLECSQTMGHDKMYWYQQDPGMELHLIHYSYGVNSTEKGDLSSESTVSRIRTEHFPLTLESARPSHTSQYLCASSEGGGPGELFFGEGSRLTVL.

This clonotype appeared many times. The CDR3 nucleotides are TGCAGCGTCGCCTTAGCGGGAGCGAGCTACAATGAGCAGTTCTTC. It is translated as CSVALAGASYNEQFF. The rearrangement joins TRBV29-1 to TRBJ2-1, with 9 bases that match TRBD2. The CDR3 has 15 residues. CDR1 is SQVTM and CDR2 is ANQGSEA in the germline V gene. J lost 3 bases, V lost 6 bases, and 9 bases had no gene match.

The chain has TRBV7-9 and TRBJ1-1, with D hard to call. The CDR3 loop spans 15 amino acids. The ends were cut back, 3 bases at V and 4 bases at J, with 15 bases in the middle. Per the germline V gene, CDR1 is SEHNR and CDR2 is FQNEAQ (reference sequence). CDR3 nucleotides: TGTGCCAGCAGCTTGAGCCCGGGAGGAGGCACTGAAGCTTTCTTT. Protein product: CASSLSPGGGTEAFF.

The rearrangement joins TRBV20-1 to TRBJ2-2, with D hard to call. The germline V gene has CDR1 DFQATT and CDR2 SNEGSKA (reference sequence). Trimming removed 5 bases from V and 2 bases from J, with 12 bases in between. The length of the CDR3 is 14 residues. The CDR3 reads CSAPHNGNTGELFF. The CDR3 DNA reads TGCAGTGCTCCTCATAACGGTAACACCGGGGAGCTGTTTTTT.

The sample holds many counts of this clonotype. The chain combines TRBV5-1 with TRBJ2-2, with 7 bases aligning to TRBD1. The J segment lost 3 bases and the V segment lost 5 bases, leaving 4 bases of the junction unmatched. The CDR3 sequence is 14 residues long. The V gene's germline CDR1 is SGHRS and CDR2 YFSETQ. In nucleotides, the CDR3 is TGCGCCAGCAGGGCCACAGGGGACACCGGGGAGCTGTTTTTT. Its translation: CASRATGDTGELFF.

This clonotype occurred many times. The chain is built from TRBV9 and TRBJ2-6; 7 bases fit TRBD1. Per the germline V gene, CDR1 is SGDLS and CDR2 is YYNGEE. This CDR3 region has 18 residues. V shed 3 bases, J shed 0 bases, and the junction held 9 bases outside the gene matches. The CDR3 sequence: CASSDLTGPYSGANVLTF. The DNA of the CDR3 is TGTGCCAGCAGCGACCTGACAGGGCCTTACTCTGGGGCCAACGTCCTGACTTTC.

The chain's CDR3 is CASSRDRGNGKNIQYF. The CDR3 DNA reads as TGTGCCAGCAGTCGAGACAGGGGAAACGGCAAAAACATTCAGTACTTC. This chain uses TRBV27 with TRBJ2-4; 8 bases agree with TRBD1. V lost 5 bases and J lost 3; bases outside the gene matches: 9. The CDR3 runs 16 residues. Germline CDR1 reads MNHEY; CDR2 reads SMNVEV (reference sequence).

This chain connects TRBV20-1 to TRBJ1-1; no clear D. The length of the CDR3 is 14 residues. Trimming removed 2 bases from V and 5 bases from J, with 15 bases in between. The germline V gene encodes CDR1 DFQATT and CDR2 SNEGSKA (reference sequence). CDR3 amino acids: CSARPGGGETEAFF. The CDR3 coding sequence is TGCAGTGCTAGACCCGGTGGCGGGGAAACTGAAGCTTTCTTT.

This clonotype was detected ten times or more. The rearrangement uses TRBV3-1 and TRBJ1-2; tentative D call: TRBD1 (5 bases). The CDR3 spans 14 residues. The ends were cut back, 4 bases at V and 7 bases at J, with 16 bases in the middle. CDR1 is LGHDT, CDR2 YNNKEL, per germline (reference sequence). CDR3 protein: CASSPGVGISGYTF. In DNA form, the CDR3 reads TGTGCCAGCAGCCCGGGGGTGGGGATATCTGGCTACACCTTC.

The chain has TRBV3-1 and TRBJ2-1, with 9 bases identical to TRBD2. The CDR3 loop spans 14 amino acids. From germline, CDR1 is LGHDT and CDR2 YNNKEL (reference sequence). V shed 4 bases and J 8 bases; nucleotides not matched to a gene: 6. The CDR3 region is CASSRIAGGDEQFF. CDR3 in DNA: TGTGCCAGCAGCCGAATTGCGGGGGGGGATGAGCAGTTCTTC.

As for this clonotype: This could be a read error, since a much larger clone is one nucleotide away. V gene TRBV30 combines with J gene TRBJ1-1; 7 bases are a match to TRBD1. CDR1 is GTSNPN, CDR2 SVGIG, per germline (reference sequence). CDR3 length: 16 residues. V shed 3 bases and J 4 bases; nucleotides not matched to a gene: 14. In DNA form, the CDR3 reads TGTGCCTGGAGCCACCATTCGGGACAGATGAGCACTGAAGCTTTCTTT. It specifies CAWSHHSGQMSTEAFF.

The chain employs TRBV19 and TRBJ1-2; D unresolved. CDR1 is LNHDA and CDR2 is SQIVND in the germline V gene (reference sequence). Trimming took 2 bases from V and 6 from J, leaving 7 bases between them. There are 12 residues in the CDR3. The CDR3 nucleotides are TGTGCCAGTAGTATATACAGCGATGGCTACACCTTC. Translation gives CASSIYSDGYTF.

This clonotype has at least ten counts. This chain uses TRBV5-1 with TRBJ2-5, with D tentatively TRBD2 (6 bases). Germline-derived CDR1 and CDR2 are SGHRS and YFSETQ. V lost 4 bases and J lost 1, with 17 bases in between. The CDR3 spans 16 residues. The CDR3 here is CASSPQAGLVQETQYF. The CDR3, as DNA: TGCGCCAGCAGCCCCCAGGCGGGATTGGTCCAAGAGACCCAGTACTTC. Using reference TRBV5-1 and TRBJ2-5 for the parts outside the CDR3, the full variable domain is KAGVTQTPRYLIKTRGQQVTLSCSPISGHRSVSWYQQTPGQGLQFLFEYFSETQRNKGNFPGRFSGRQFSNSRSEMNVSTLELGDSALYLCASSPQAGLVQETQYFGPGTRLLVL.

This clonotype was counted a few times. The chain couples TRBV7-2 to TRBJ2-7; no clear D gene. Germline CDR1 SGHTA, CDR2 FQGNSA. Between the trimmed V and J ends, which lost 3 bases and 6 bases, there was a span of 9 bases. CDR3 size: 12 residues. In DNA form, the CDR3 reads TGTGCCAGCAGCTTCCCCCTTCGCGAGCAGTACTTC. This gives the protein CASSFPLREQYF. The entire variable domain, with the rest obtained from reference TRBV7-2 and TRBJ2-7, is as follows: GAGVSQSPSNKVTEKGKDVELRCDPISGHTALYWYRQSLGQGLEFLIYFQGNSAPDKSGLPSDRFSAERTGGSVSTLTIQRTQQEDSAVYLCASSFPLREQYFGPGTRLTVT.

This clonotype was counted at least ten times. The J gene is TRBJ2-7, the V gene TRBV5-1; 8 bases are a match to TRBD2. Germline trimming cut 5 bases from V and 3 bases from J; bases unmatched to any gene: 13. The CDR3 loop spans 16 amino acids. Germline V gene sequence: CDR1 SGHRS, CDR2 YFSETQ. The CDR3, as DNA: TGCGCCAGCAGTAAGAGGAAAAGCGGGAGCTACTACGAGCAGTACTTC. This sequence encodes CASSKRKSGSYYEQYF.